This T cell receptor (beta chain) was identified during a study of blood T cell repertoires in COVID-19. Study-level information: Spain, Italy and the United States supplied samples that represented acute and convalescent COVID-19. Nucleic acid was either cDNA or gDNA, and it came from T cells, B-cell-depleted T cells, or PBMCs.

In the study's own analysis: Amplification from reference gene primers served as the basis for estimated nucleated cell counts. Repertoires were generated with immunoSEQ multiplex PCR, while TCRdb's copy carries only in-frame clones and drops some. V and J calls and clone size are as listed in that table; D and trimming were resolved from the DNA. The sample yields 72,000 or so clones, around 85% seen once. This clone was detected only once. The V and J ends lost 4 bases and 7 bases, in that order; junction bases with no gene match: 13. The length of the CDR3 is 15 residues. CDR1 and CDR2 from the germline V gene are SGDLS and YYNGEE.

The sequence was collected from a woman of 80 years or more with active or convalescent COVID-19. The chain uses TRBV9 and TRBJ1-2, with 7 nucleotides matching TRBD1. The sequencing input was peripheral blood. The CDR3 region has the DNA TGTGCCAGCAGCCCTCTGGGACAGTTGAAGAGTGGCTACACCTTC. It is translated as CASSPLGQLKSGYTF.